The rows below give T cell receptor beta chains drawn from one sample of a study of T cells in Graves' hyperthyroidism and ophthalmopathy. MiXCR was run by TCRdb on the multiplex PCR reads, yielding one entry per CDR3 protein. The sample holds around 620,000 distinct CDR3 sequences, around 42% seen once. Sequences were obtained from peripheral blood or thyroid tissue (not recorded which). The receptors stem from an adult woman with Graves' disease, either hyperthyroidism or ophthalmopathy (not recorded which). Both conserved end residues are part of each CDR3. A D gene is named only where the DNA matches it firmly. Rows may omit the clone size; those that give it use once, few, many or a size class.

j_call d_call clone_size v_call cdr3_nt cdr3_aa
TRBJ1-1 NA many TRBV9 TGTGCCAGCAGCGTATATATGAACACTGAAGCTTTCTTT CASSVYMNTEAFF
TRBJ1-5 NA few TRBV7-9 TGTGCCAGCAGCCGTGAGACTGAAATCAGCCCCCAGCATTTT CASSRETEISPQHF
TRBJ1-2 TRBD1 few TRBV29-1 TGCAGCGTTGATATGGGGCAGACAGGGGGCTACACCTTC CSVDMGQTGGYTF
TRBJ1-1 NA once TRBV7-8 TGTGCCAGCAGCACCACAGGGTTTCTCGCTGAAGCTTTCTTT CASSTTGFLAEAFF
TRBJ1-4 NA many TRBV19 TGTGCCAGTGGGCTGACAGGAAGGAATGAAAAACTGTTTTTT CASGLTGRNEKLFF
TRBJ1-6 NA many TRBV10-3 TGTGCCATCACAGGTCGGAATAATTCACCCCTCCACTTT CAITGRNNSPLHF
TRBJ1-1 NA NA TRBV29-1 TGCAGCGTTCCTAAGAGGGTGCCCACTGAAGCTTTCTTT CSVPKRVPTEAFF
TRBJ1-1 NA NA TRBV7-8 TGTGCCAGTAGCTCCTCGTCTCTGGTGACTGAAGCTCTCTTT CASSSSSLVTEALF
TRBJ1-1 NA many TRBV7-2 TGTGCCAGCAGCCTCTCGATGAACACTGAAGCTTTCTTT CASSLSMNTEAFF
TRBJ1-2 NA NA TRBV10-1 TGCGCCAGCAGTGAGTCGCAGGGCGCTAACTATGGCTACACCTTC CASSESQGANYGYTF
TRBJ2-7 NA NA TRBV20-1 TGCAGTGCTCATCCGGGACAGTACTTC CSAHPGQYF
TRBJ2-2 TRBD2 few TRBV6-5 TGTGCCAGCAGTTCGCACGCTAGCGGGAGTTTGACCGGGGAGCTGTTTTTT CASSSHASGSLTGELFF
TRBJ1-1 NA NA TRBV20-1 TGCAGTGCTTCTAACGGGAACACTGAAGCTTTCTTT CSASNGNTEAFF
TRBJ2-2 NA NA TRBV5-1 TGCGCCAGCAGCGTTCCCGGGACCAGGGATGTTTTCCCCGGGGAGCTGTTTTTT CASSVPGTRDVFPGELFF
TRBJ2-5 TRBD2 NA TRBV29-1 TGCAGCGTTTGGGGAGGGCAAGAGACCCAGTACTTC CSVWGGQETQYF
TRBJ1-2 NA many TRBV28 TGTGCCAGCAGCTCCGACGCGGCGGGCTATGGCTACACCTTC CASSSDAAGYGYTF
TRBJ2-7 NA many TRBV2 TGTGCCAGCATACAGGGCTCCGAGCAGTACTTC CASIQGSEQYF
TRBJ2-5 NA many TRBV13 TGTGCCAGCAGTTGGGGAACAGACCAAGAGACCCAGTACTTC CASSWGTDQETQYF
TRBJ1-3 NA NA TRBV7-3 TGTGCCAGCAGCTTATGGGGACAAGCGAACACCATATATTTT CASSLWGQANTIYF
TRBJ1-5 TRBD1 NA TRBV7-9 TGTGCCAGCAGTCCTGACAGGGGGAGCAATCAGCCCCAGCATTTT CASSPDRGSNQPQHF
TRBJ1-6 NA NA TRBV20-1 TGCACCCAAAGGGGTGACTCACCCCTCCACTTT CTQRGDSPLHF
TRBJ1-3 NA many TRBV5-1 TGCGCCAGCAGCTTGACCGGATCAATCTCTGGAAACACCATATATTTT CASSLTGSISGNTIYF
TRBJ2-7 NA NA TRBV7-9 TGTGCCAGCAGTGCTAGAGATTCGGAGGGAGTATACGAGCAGTACTTC CASSARDSEGVYEQYF
TRBJ2-7 NA NA TRBV7-2 TGTGCCAGCAGCTTAGCGGGCAGGGGATGGGACGAGCAGTACTTC CASSLAGRGWDEQYF
TRBJ1-5 NA NA TRBV15 TGTGCCACCAGCAGACGGGACCCAGCCGATCAGCCCCAGCATTTT CATSRRDPADQPQHF
TRBJ1-2 NA many TRBV20-1 TGCAGTGCTGCCGATGGGGGCCTTGGTTACACCTTC CSAADGGLGYTF
TRBJ2-5 NA many TRBV28 TGTGCCAGCAGTTTATGGGGAGCCCAGTACTTC CASSLWGAQYF
TRBJ2-5 NA NA TRBV2 TGTGCCACTCTGACAGGCGACCCTAAAGAGACCCAGTACTTC CATLTGDPKETQYF
TRBJ1-4 TRBD1 once TRBV7-6 TGTGCCAGCAGCTCTTTATCCGGGACAGGCGAAAAACTGTTTTTT CASSSLSGTGEKLFF
TRBJ1-2 NA many TRBV18 TGTGCCAGCTCACCCAATGACTATGGCTACACCTTC CASSPNDYGYTF
TRBJ2-7 TRBD1 NA TRBV29-1 TGCAGCGCCGGACAGGGTGTGTACGAGCAGTACTTC CSAGQGVYEQYF
TRBJ1-1 NA many TRBV12-3/TRBV12-4 TGTGCCAGCAGCCTCCTTCGGGGCCGGGACACTGAAGCTTTCTTT CASSLLRGRDTEAFF
TRBJ1-1 TRBD1 NA TRBV6-2/TRBV6-3 TGTGTCAGCACCACGGGTGGATGGGGACAGTACACTGAAGCTTTCTTT CVSTTGGWGQYTEAFF
TRBJ1-1 NA NA TRBV10-3 TGTGCCATCAAAGGGGTAATCCTGGGCACTGAAGCTTTCTTT CAIKGVILGTEAFF